Below, 18 T cell receptor beta chains from the same sample are listed, as sequenced in a study of blood T cells in healthy people across ages. Through a sample-barcoded 5' primer and a J-beta primer mix, a second PCR was run for roughly 6 to 11 cycles. Each CDR3 protein gets one entry after TCRdb re-called the 5' RACE reads with MiXCR. The sample has hundreds of thousands of distinct CDR3 sequences, roughly 56% seen once. The sample was blood. All receptors derive from a man between 40 and 49 years old in good health.

This clonotype was counted a few times. J is TRBJ1-2 and V is TRBV29-1; the D gene is possibly TRBD1 (5 bases). CDR1 SQVTM and CDR2 ANQGSEA come from the germline V gene. CDR3 size: 14 residues. Trimming took off 4 bases at V and 8 bases at J, with 20 bases between the two ends. The CDR3 region has the DNA TGCAGCGTTGGTGGTGGAACAGGAGGTGGAGGCTACACCTTC. It yields the protein CSVGGGTGGGGYTF.

Only one count was recorded for this clonotype. The rearrangement links TRBV12-3 or TRBV12-4 to TRBJ2-1; TRBD2 matches at 12 bases. V shed 11 bases, J shed 4 bases, and the junction held 6 bases outside the gene matches. This CDR3 contains 14 residues. In nucleotides, the CDR3 is TGTGCCTCACTCCTAGCGGGGGGGTACAATGAGCAGTTCTTC. Protein sequence: CASLLAGGYNEQFF.

This clonotype was seen only once. The chain has TRBV7-2 and TRBJ2-7, with 8 bases lining up with TRBD1. The CDR3 totals 16 residues. Losses at the gene ends were 10 bases for V and 7 bases for J; bases not matched to a gene: 21. Per germline, CDR1 SGHTA and CDR2 FQGNSA. CDR3 protein: CATNRGEVWMGDEQYF. The CDR3 DNA follows: TGTGCCACCAACAGGGGGGAGGTCTGGATGGGCGATGAGCAGTACTTC.

The CDR3 DNA sequence: TGTGCCAGCAGCCAAGTTGCAGGGAGGGGCATTCAGTACTTC. Translation: CASSQVAGRGIQYF. The J gene is TRBJ2-4, the V gene TRBV3-1; 7 bases fit TRBD2. Trimming at V came to 1 base and at J to 9 bases, leaving 6 bases not matched to a gene. The length of the CDR3 is 14 residues. Germline-derived CDR1 and CDR2 are LGHDT and YNNKEL (reference sequence). Supplemented by reference TRBV3-1 and TRBJ2-4, the full variable domain reads DTAVSQTPKYLVTQMGNDKSIKCEQNLGHDTMYWYKQDSKKFLKIMFSYNNKELIINETVPNRFSPKSPDKAHLNLHINSLELGDSAVYFCASSQVAGRGIQYFGAGTRLSVL.

This clonotype was observed once. V is TRBV10-2 and J is TRBJ2-1, with D unresolved. CDR3 size: 14 residues. Germline V gene lookup returns CDR1 WSHSY and CDR2 SAAADI. The V end was cut by 5 bases, the J end by 7 bases, with 15 bases between. The CDR3 reads CASSSLSIQNEQFF. Here the CDR3 DNA reads TGCGCCAGCAGTTCCCTAAGCATTCAAAATGAGCAGTTCTTC.

This clonotype was counted only a few times. The chain joins TRBV15 to TRBJ2-5, with a tentative D call TRBD2 (6 bases). The CDR3 spans 19 residues. Germline V gene sequence: CDR1 LNHNV, CDR2 YYDKDF (reference sequence). Trimming stripped 0 bases from V and 2 bases from J, with 22 bases between. CDR3 residues: CATSRDRNQGRGRQETQYF. CDR3 DNA: TGTGCCACCAGCAGAGATCGTAATCAGGGTCGGGGGAGACAAGAGACCCAGTACTTC.

This chain connects TRBV6-6 to TRBJ2-3, with 10 bases fitting TRBD2. The CDR3 is 16 amino acids. V lost 7 bases and J lost 0; bases outside the gene matches: 7. From germline, CDR1 is MNHNY and CDR2 SVGAGI (reference sequence). The CDR3 DNA follows: TGTGCCAGCAACCCGGGACTAGCGACAAGCACAGATACGCAGTATTTT. This translates into CASNPGLATSTDTQYF.

This clonotype has more than one count but fewer than ten. This sequence joins TRBV6-2 or TRBV6-3 and TRBJ2-3; no clear D. The CDR3 is made up of 13 amino acids. The V end was cut by 4 bases, the J end by 7 bases, with 12 bases between. Germline CDR1 reads MNHEY; CDR2 reads SVGEGT. CDR3 loop: CASSSLALNTQYF. CDR3 bases: TGTGCCAGCAGTTCCCTCGCCCTGAATACGCAGTATTTT.

The chain has TRBV2 and TRBJ2-1; 10 positions match TRBD1. The CDR3 contains 15 residues. Germline CDR1 is SNHLY and CDR2 is FYNNEI. V shed 6 bases and J 6 bases; nucleotides not matched to a gene: 8. The CDR3 reads CASRAGTGATNEQFF. The DNA of the CDR3 is TGTGCCAGCAGGGCCGGGACAGGGGCGACCAATGAGCAGTTCTTC.

The chain combines TRBV9 with TRBJ1-2; D ambiguous. This CDR3 has 13 residues. The V end lost 3 bases, the J end lost 8 bases, and 14 bases lay between the germline ends. Germline loops: CDR1 SGDLS, CDR2 YYNGEE. The CDR3 sequence is CASSAIRTGGYTF. CDR3 bases: TGTGCCAGCAGCGCAATCCGGACCGGGGGCTACACCTTC.

The rearrangement links TRBV10-3 to TRBJ1-5, with 10 bases lining up with TRBD1. Trimming removed 5 bases from V and 0 bases from J; junction bases left unmatched: 4. The CDR3 consists of 16 residues. Germline-derived CDR1 and CDR2 are ENHRY and SYGVKD. CDR3 loop: CAISRQGADSNQPQHF. The CDR3 DNA is TGTGCCATCAGTCGACAGGGGGCAGATAGCAATCAGCCCCAGCATTTT.

The chain couples TRBV7-8 to TRBJ2-7; 10 nucleotides line up with TRBD2. Per the germline V gene, CDR1 is SGHVS and CDR2 is FQNEAQ. The junction had 4 bases not matched to a gene; V was cut back by 5 bases and J by 0 bases. CDR3 length: 15 amino acids. CDR3 nucleotides: TGTGCCAGCAGCGTACTAGCGGGGAGCTCCTACGAGCAGTACTTC. It specifies CASSVLAGSSYEQYF.

The chain couples TRBV20-1 to TRBJ2-3, with 13 positions matching TRBD2. Looked up from germline, CDR1 is DFQATT and CDR2 is SNEGSKA (reference sequence). This CDR3 is built from 15 residues. The CDR3 region is CSYGLAGDPRDTQYF. CDR3 DNA sequence: TGCAGCTACGGACTAGCGGGGGACCCAAGGGATACGCAGTATTTT.

The V gene is TRBV14, the J gene TRBJ2-4; 7 bases match TRBD2. The CDR3 is 16 residues long. CDR1 and CDR2 from the germline V gene are SGHDN and FVKESK. The V gene end was trimmed by 4 bases and the J gene end by 1 base; junction bases not matched to a gene: 7. CDR3: CASSPRLGGAKNIQYF. The CDR3 nucleotides are TGTGCCAGCAGCCCTCGACTGGGGGGGGCCAAAAACATTCAGTACTTC.

The genes are TRBV28 and TRBJ2-4; D is ambiguous. Trimming took off 7 bases at V and 3 bases at J, with 10 bases between the two ends. From germline, CDR1 is MDHEN and CDR2 SYDVKM. This CDR3 is built from 13 residues. As DNA, the CDR3 is TGTGCCAGCACCGTAGATAGCAAAAACATTCAGTACTTC. This sequence encodes CASTVDSKNIQYF.

This chain uses TRBV7-9 with TRBJ2-5; D is unresolved. The germline V gene has CDR1 SEHNR and CDR2 FQNEAQ (reference sequence). This CDR3 is built from 13 residues. Trimming stripped 7 bases from V and 5 bases from J, with 14 bases between. The CDR3 DNA reads as TGTGCCAGCACCGCAGAGAACGGGGAGACCCAGTACTTC. Amino acids: CASTAENGETQYF.

In DNA, the CDR3 is TGTGCCAGCAGTGTTGTCGACACTGAAGCTTTCTTT. Amino acid sequence: CASSVVDTEAFF. The V call is TRBV28, the J call TRBJ1-1; no clear D gene. The V and J ends lost 5 bases and 3 bases respectively, with 7 bases between them. Germline CDR1 MDHEN, CDR2 SYDVKM. CDR3 length: 12 amino acids.

The V gene is TRBV28, the J gene TRBJ1-6, with a possible D match to TRBD1 (6 bases). V was clipped by 6 bases and J by 5 bases, with 11 bases between them. Germline CDR1 and CDR2: MDHEN and SYDVKM. CDR3 length: 14 amino acids. Here the CDR3 reads CASRYRTDNSPLHF. The CDR3 nucleotides read TGTGCCAGCAGATACCGGACAGATAATTCACCCCTCCACTTT.